What follows describes a single TCR beta chain. Its antigen is unknown. Production of TCR cDNA was by 5'RACE template switching, which also added a universal primer site and UMIs. Using its own MiXCR run on the 5' RACE reads, TCRdb lists one record per CDR3 protein. The table lists roughly 350,000 distinct CDR3 sequences, over 4% of them singletons. These data are taken from a study of T cells after yellow fever vaccination. Overall study context: In the case of low-cell-number fractions, SMART-Seq v4 Ultra Low Input was used for preparation. Study-wide findings and caveats: The study noted that FACS-sorted repertoires could contain abundant clonotypes contaminating from the bulk population.

This material consisted of PBMCs, taken 5 days after the yellow fever booster vaccination. This clonotype was sampled from a young man who received the YFV17D yellow fever vaccine.

The CDR3 here is CASSYHRAEQFF. The CDR3 DNA follows: TGTGCCAGCAGCTACCACCGTGCTGAGCAGTTCTTC. V is TRBV11-2 and J is TRBJ2-1, with D unclear. This CDR3 has 12 amino acids. Germline V gene lookup returns CDR1 SGHAT and CDR2 FQNNGV. The ends were cut back, 4 bases at V and 9 bases at J, with 10 bases in the middle.